The next 18 T cell receptor beta chains were all read from a single sample in a study of cytomegalovirus exposure and HLA in healthy donors (dated by TCRdb to about 2017). Library preparation was by the immunoSEQ multiplex PCR assay. For the multiplex PCR, a mixture combining 60 forward primers for TCR Vbeta segments and 13 reverse primers for TCR Jbeta segments was used. The table was pulled from immuneACCESS by TCRdb, which kept in-frame rearrangements only. Such tables lose some clones; where checked, under half of the loss comes from unresolved V genes, and the rest has no known cause. The sample includes just over 150,000 clones, with over 65% observed a single time. The ten largest clones add up to 3% to 3.5% of the sample. The sample comprised PBMCs. The receptors stem from a woman aged 40 to 55 in good health and CMV-seronegative.

The chain recombines TRBV9 with TRBJ2-1; possible D gene TRBD2, 5 bases. The V end lost 0 bases, the J end lost 2 bases, and 9 bases lay between the germline ends. Germline V gives CDR1 SGDLS, CDR2 YYNGEE. This CDR3 contains 15 residues. The CDR3: CASSVGRRPYNEQFF. DNA of the CDR3: TGTGCCAGCAGCGTAGGGAGGCGCCCCTACAATGAGCAGTTCTTC.

Of note for this clone: The germline gene is not matched at one end of the junction; a read error may be the cause. This rearrangement joins TRBV5-1 to TRBJ2-2, with 7 bases that match TRBD2. The germline gives CDR1 SGHRS, CDR2 YFSETQ. The CDR3 runs to 15 residues. The CDR3 spells CASKLLADNTGELVF. CDR3 nucleotide sequence: TGCGCCAGCAAACTGCTAGCGGATAACACCGGGGAGCTGGTTTTT.

This chain links TRBV5-1 with TRBJ2-5; maybe TRBD1 (5 bases). Germline V lookup: CDR1 SGHRS, CDR2 YFSETQ. V lost 0 bases to trimming and J lost 1 base, with 10 bases between them. There are 15 residues in the CDR3. This CDR3 reads CASSLDRRVQETQYF. The DNA of the CDR3 is TGCGCCAGCAGCTTGGACAGGAGAGTCCAAGAGACCCAGTACTTC.

This clone was detected only once. The rearrangement joins TRBV29-1 to TRBJ2-2; D not resolved. Germline V gene sequence: CDR1 SQVTM, CDR2 ANQGSEA. V was cut by 5 bases and J by 2 bases, with 12 bases left in between. This CDR3 has 14 residues. CDR3: CSVSRLFNTGELFF. CDR3 nucleotides: TGCAGCGTTTCGCGGCTATTTAACACCGGGGAGCTGTTTTTT.

This clone has just one count. The chain links TRBV5-1 to TRBJ2-3, with 9 bases identical to TRBD1. V was pared by 2 bases and J by 6 bases, with 7 bases of the junction left unmatched. The CDR3 is 15 residues long. Germline V lookup: CDR1 SGHRS, CDR2 YFSETQ. The CDR3 nucleotides are TGCGCCAGCAGCTTTCAGGACAGGGGAGGGGATACGCAGTATTTT. It yields the protein CASSFQDRGGDTQYF.

For this clone: One end of the junction does not line up with germline, which may come from a read error. The chain couples TRBV7-9 to TRBJ2-5, with TRBD2 matching 12 bases. Germline V gives CDR1 SEHNR, CDR2 FQNEAQ (reference sequence). The CDR3 runs 17 residues. CDR3 nucleotides: TGTTCCAGCAGCTTAGCCACTCTAGCGGGGGGGGAAGAGACCCAGTACTTC. It translates to CSSSLATLAGGEETQYF.

There are a few counts of this clone. The rearrangement uses TRBV6-5 and TRBJ2-7, with 7 bases identical to TRBD1. The CDR3 spans 13 residues. The V gene's germline CDR1 is MNHEY and CDR2 SVGAGI. J gave up 3 bases and V 6 bases, and 5 bases lay outside the gene matches. CDR3 sequence: CASSATGSYEQYF. CDR3 DNA sequence: TGTGCCAGCAGCGCGACAGGGAGCTACGAGCAGTACTTC.

In its sample, this clone was seen a few times. This rearrangement joins TRBV28 to TRBJ2-2, with TRBD2 identical over 9 bases. Germline assignment: CDR1 MDHEN and CDR2 SYDVKM. This CDR3 is 15 amino acids long. V lost 4 bases to trimming and J lost 5 bases; unmatched junction nucleotides: 5. CDR3 in amino acids: CASSWAGGLTGELFF. The CDR3 nucleotides are TGTGCCAGCAGTTGGGCGGGGGGGCTTACCGGGGAGCTGTTTTTT.

The V and J genes are TRBV10-3 and TRBJ1-1; D might be TRBD1 (5 bases). CDR1 and CDR2 from the germline V gene are ENHRY and SYGVKD. The V end was cut by 0 bases, the J end by 5 bases, with 13 bases between. The CDR3 sequence is 15 residues long. CDR3 amino acids: CAISESPRDGTEAFF. The CDR3 nucleotides read TGTGCCATCAGTGAGTCCCCCAGGGATGGAACTGAAGCTTTCTTT.

The chain uses TRBV2 and TRBJ2-5; 11 nucleotides align to TRBD2. The CDR3 covers 16 residues. CDR1 is SNHLY and CDR2 is FYNNEI in the germline V gene. Trimming removed 6 bases from V and 1 base from J; junction bases left unmatched: 7. The CDR3 sequence is CASRQLSGGAQETQYF. CDR3 nucleotide sequence: TGTGCCAGCAGGCAACTTAGCGGGGGGGCCCAAGAGACCCAGTACTTC.

The rearrangement joins TRBV19 to TRBJ2-7, with a possible D match to TRBD2 (6 bases). Trimming took 6 bases from V and 2 from J, leaving 17 bases between them. Germline CDR1 and CDR2: LNHDA and SQIVND (reference sequence). This CDR3 comprises 15 residues. CDR3 sequence (DNA): TGTGCCAGTAGCCGGGGACCTCGGGGGACCTACGAGCAGTACTTC. It is translated as CASSRGPRGTYEQYF. The full variable domain, rest sourced from reference TRBV19 and TRBJ2-7, is DGGITQSPKYLFRKEGQNVTLSCEQNLNHDAMYWYRQDPGQGLRLIYYSQIVNDFQKGDIAEGYSVSREKKESFPLTVTSAQKNPTAFYLCASSRGPRGTYEQYFGPGTRLTVT.

The chain combines TRBV4-2 with TRBJ1-2; D may be TRBD1 (6 bases). With 0 bases removed from V and 7 bases from J, the gap between germline ends came to 12 bases. CDR3 size: 14 residues. Germline assignment: CDR1 LGHNA and CDR2 YNFKEQ. In DNA, the CDR3 is TGTGCCAGCAGCCAAGATGGACAGATCGGTGGCTACACCTTC. Its translation is CASSQDGQIGGYTF.

This clone has only one observation. The chain links TRBV7-9 to TRBJ1-1; 9 positions match TRBD1. V gave up 6 bases and J gave up 7 bases; unmatched junction bases: 12. The CDR3 runs 15 residues. Germline loops: CDR1 SEHNR, CDR2 FQNEAQ (reference sequence). CDR3 amino acids: CASRTTGGREGEAFF. The CDR3 nucleotides are TGTGCCAGCAGGACGACAGGGGGTCGTGAGGGTGAAGCTTTCTTT.

This clone appeared a few times. The V and J genes are TRBV10-3 and TRBJ2-5, with 8 bases fitting TRBD2. V lost 0 bases to trimming and J lost 5 bases; unmatched junction nucleotides: 20. Looked up from germline, CDR1 is ENHRY and CDR2 is SYGVKD. The CDR3 runs 20 residues. DNA of the CDR3: TGTGCCATCAGTGAGTCGAAATTTAACCTTCGGGAGGGTCAAAGGGAGACCCAGTACTTC. As protein: CAISESKFNLREGQRETQYF.

The gene calls are TRBV6-5 and TRBJ1-1; unclear D gene. Per germline, CDR1 MNHEY and CDR2 SVGAGI. The CDR3 extends over 14 amino acids. V was clipped by 6 bases and J by 1 base, with 12 bases between them. CDR3 sequence reads: CASRGLGRNTEAFF. The CDR3 bases are TGTGCCAGCAGGGGCTTGGGGAGGAACACTGAAGCTTTCTTT.

The chain couples TRBV6-1 to TRBJ1-6, with a tentative D call TRBD1 (5 bases). The germline V gene encodes CDR1 MNHNS and CDR2 SASEGT. Trimming left V 7 bases short and J 6 bases short, with 13 bases between. This CDR3 spans 14 amino acids. CDR3 nucleotides: TGTGCCAGCAAAGAACGACAGACTAATTCACCCCTCCACTTT. Translation: CASKERQTNSPLHF.

V gene TRBV6-5 combines with J gene TRBJ1-2; TRBD1 matches at 9 bases. Trimming cost V 0 bases and J 7 bases; bases outside gene matches: 6. Looked up from germline, CDR1 is MNHEY and CDR2 is SVGAGI. The length of the CDR3 is 15 residues. In DNA form, the CDR3 reads TGTGCCAGCAGTTACTCAGGCACAGGGGGCCTTGGCTACACCTTC. Amino acids: CASSYSGTGGLGYTF.

The chain employs TRBV4-2 and TRBJ1-2; possibly TRBD1 for D (5 bases). V was cut by 0 bases and J by 6 bases, with 8 bases left in between. The CDR3 length is 13 residues. Germline CDR1 and CDR2: LGHNA and YNFKEQ. The CDR3 region is CASSQDRGDGYTF. The CDR3 nucleotides read TGTGCCAGCAGCCAAGACCGGGGGGATGGCTACACCTTC.